These 26 T cell receptor beta chains originate from one sample sequenced in a study of blood T cell repertoires in COVID-19. Using immunoSEQ multiplex PCR, the repertoire was profiled, and TCRdb retains in-frame clones only, with some absent. Found here are some 500,000 clones, around 87% of them singletons; the top ten hold approximately 1.8%. The material sequenced was PBMCs or T cells enriched from blood (not recorded which). These TCRs come from a middle-aged woman who had recovered from COVID-19.

This rearrangement joins TRBV11-3 to TRBJ1-1; D perhaps matches TRBD1 (6 bases). This CDR3 has 15 residues. Trimming cost V 6 bases and J 1 base, with 15 bases left between them. CDR1 SGHNT and CDR2 YENEEA come from the germline V gene. The chain's CDR3 is CASRDRQERNTEAFF. The CDR3 region has the DNA TGTGCCAGCAGAGACCGACAGGAACGGAACACTGAAGCTTTCTTT.

The count of this clone is one. The V and J genes are TRBV11-3 and TRBJ2-4; 7 bases align to TRBD1. The germline V gene encodes CDR1 SGHNT and CDR2 YENEEA. The CDR3 has 15 residues. The junction had 6 bases not matched to a gene; V was cut back by 6 bases and J by 1 base. CDR3 sequence reads: CASSFEGQAKNIQYF. CDR3 coding DNA: TGTGCCAGCAGTTTTGAGGGACAGGCCAAAAACATTCAGTACTTC.

J is TRBJ1-1 and V is TRBV9; no firm D call. V gave up 2 bases and J gave up 6 bases, with 11 bases separating them. The CDR3 spans 13 residues. The germline V gene has CDR1 SGDLS and CDR2 YYNGEE. Written as DNA, the CDR3 is TGTGCCAGCAGCGTGGAGGGTCCGGCTGAAGCTTTCTTT. Translated: CASSVEGPAEAFF.

The CDR3 region is CASSYRTSGAITDTQYF. The CDR3 coding sequence is TGTGCCAGCAGTTACCGGACTAGCGGGGCCATCACAGATACGCAGTATTTT. The chain combines TRBV28 with TRBJ2-3; 12 bases match TRBD2. The CDR3 is 17 residues long. V trimming: 4 bases; J trimming: 2 bases; junction bases outside the gene matches: 7. Per the germline V gene, CDR1 is MDHEN and CDR2 is SYDVKM.

This chain joins TRBV7-9 and TRBJ2-7, with TRBD2 identical over 14 bases. CDR1 and CDR2 (germline): SEHNR, FQNEAQ (reference sequence). The CDR3 is made up of 16 amino acids. With 5 bases clipped from V and 2 bases from J, the junction kept 5 bases outside the gene matches. CDR3 region: CASSPTSGRVTYEQYF. CDR3 DNA: TGTGCCAGCAGCCCGACTAGCGGGAGGGTAACCTACGAGCAGTACTTC.

This rearrangement joins TRBV6-5 to TRBJ1-2; D is unresolved. V was cut by 6 bases and J by 5 bases, with 16 bases left in between. The CDR3 is made up of 14 amino acids. Germline CDR1 and CDR2: MNHEY and SVGAGI. The CDR3 nucleotides read TGTGCCAGCAGACCGGGTCCGTCGGGGTATGGCTACACCTTC. Translating gives CASRPGPSGYGYTF.

This sequence joins TRBV7-6 and TRBJ2-7, with 8 nucleotides matching TRBD1. V shed 2 bases and J 2 bases; nucleotides not matched to a gene: 5. The CDR3 covers 15 residues. Germline lookup yields CDR1 SGHVS and CDR2 FNYEAQ. Here the CDR3 reads CASSLSNRGTYEQYF. The CDR3 coding sequence is TGTGCCAGCAGCTTAAGTAACAGGGGGACCTACGAGCAGTACTTC.

J is TRBJ1-4 and V is TRBV27; D remains ambiguous. V gave up 6 bases and J gave up 8 bases, with 13 bases separating them. This CDR3 comprises 13 residues. Germline values: CDR1 MNHEY, CDR2 SMNVEV (reference sequence). The CDR3 spells CASSPRWEEKLFF. The CDR3 nucleotides read TGTGCCAGCAGCCCTAGGTGGGAGGAAAAACTGTTTTTT.

The chain joins TRBV25-1 to TRBJ2-4; TRBD2 aligns across 12 bases. Germline CDR1 reads MGHDK; CDR2 reads SYGVNS. The CDR3 consists of 16 residues. Losses at the gene ends were 2 bases for V and 7 bases for J; bases not matched to a gene: 6. The CDR3 DNA sequence: TGTGCCAGCAGTGAAACCCTAGCGGGGGGGAGGAACATTCAGTACTTC. Its protein product is CASSETLAGGRNIQYF.

As concerns this clone: Other DNA sequences from this sample encode an identical CDR3 as well. This chain uses TRBV9 with TRBJ1-3, with unresolved D. The CDR3 length is 15 residues. Germline values: CDR1 SGDLS, CDR2 YYNGEE. V was cut by 0 bases and J by 1 base, with 8 bases left in between. The chain's CDR3 is CASSVAAGSGNTIYF. CDR3 in DNA: TGTGCCAGCAGCGTAGCCGCCGGGTCTGGAAACACCATATATTTT.

The CDR3 reads CASSTRSLTYEQYF. Written as DNA, the CDR3 is TGTGCCAGTAGTACTAGGTCCCTGACCTACGAGCAGTACTTC. This chain connects TRBV19 to TRBJ2-7; no firm D call. CDR1 is LNHDA, CDR2 SQIVND, per germline (reference sequence). V was pared by 4 bases and J by 2 bases, with 12 bases between. The CDR3 loop spans 14 amino acids. Complete variable domain (other parts from reference TRBV19 and TRBJ2-7): DGGITQSPKYLFRKEGQNVTLSCEQNLNHDAMYWYRQDPGQGLRLIYYSQIVNDFQKGDIAEGYSVSREKKESFPLTVTSAQKNPTAFYLCASSTRSLTYEQYFGPGTRLTVT.

For the CDR3, the DNA is TGTGCCAGCAGTCGTCCCGGGACTAGGATTATCTACGAGCAGTACTTC. Its translation is CASSRPGTRIIYEQYF. The chain has TRBV2 and TRBJ2-7, with 8 bases identical to TRBD2. Germline CDR1 is SNHLY and CDR2 is FYNNEI. The length of the CDR3 is 16 residues. With 5 bases clipped from V and 3 bases from J, the junction kept 12 bases outside the gene matches.

This sequence joins TRBV2 and TRBJ1-1, with D possibly being TRBD1 (6 bases). V was cut by 4 bases and J by 4 bases, with 13 bases left in between. This CDR3 has 14 amino acids. Germline V lookup: CDR1 SNHLY, CDR2 FYNNEI. CDR3 in amino acids: CASSGQGRGTEAFF. The CDR3 DNA is TGTGCCAGCAGTGGTCAGGGGCGAGGCACTGAAGCTTTCTTT. The full variable domain, rest sourced from reference TRBV2 and TRBJ1-1, is EPEVTQTPSHQVTQMGQEVILRCVPISNHLYFYWYRQILGQKVEFLVSFYNNEISEKSEIFDDQFSVERPDGSNFTLKIRSTKLEDSAMYFCASSGQGRGTEAFFGQGTRLTVV.

The DNA of the CDR3 is TGTGCCAGCAGCTTAGCAGGGGCTGAAGCTTTCTTT. Its translation is CASSLAGAEAFF. This chain joins TRBV13 and TRBJ1-1; maybe TRBD1 (6 bases). V was trimmed by 1 base and J by 6 bases, leaving 6 bases between them. The CDR3 is made up of 12 amino acids. The germline V gene has CDR1 PRHDT and CDR2 FYEKMQ (reference sequence).

This clone was observed a single time. Germline is not matched at one junction end, which may reflect a read error. This chain joins TRBV6-5 and TRBJ2-1; D uncertain. CDR3 size: 13 residues. Germline assignment: CDR1 MNHEY and CDR2 SVGAGI. The CDR3 DNA follows: TGTGCCAGCAGGGAGACGCTCCCAGATGAGCGGTTCTTC. Translating gives CASRETLPDERFF.

There are a few counts of this clone. The CDR3, as DNA: TGTGCCACCAGTGATCGTAGCACCCCTTACAATGAGCAGTTCTTC. Amino acid sequence: CATSDRSTPYNEQFF. The chain links TRBV24-1 to TRBJ2-1; the D is unclear. CDR1 is KGHDR and CDR2 is SFDVKD in the germline V gene. CDR3 size: 15 residues. Trimming cost V 3 bases and J 4 bases, with 12 bases left between them.

The V call is TRBV18, the J call TRBJ1-1; D ambiguous. Trimming removed 4 bases at V and 1 base at J, with 10 bases between. Germline CDR1 reads KGHSH; CDR2 reads LQKENI. The CDR3 length is 14 residues. In DNA form, the CDR3 reads TGTGCCAGCTCACGTTCCCCCAGGAACACTGAAGCTTTCTTT. Protein: CASSRSPRNTEAFF. Supplemented by reference TRBV18 and TRBJ1-1, the full variable domain reads NAGVMQNPRHLVRRRGQEARLRCSPMKGHSHVYWYRQLPEEGLKFMVYLQKENIIDESGMPKERFSAEFPKEGPSILRIQQVVRGDSAAYFCASSRSPRNTEAFFGQGTRLTVV.

The chain is built from TRBV5-5 and TRBJ1-3; D is uncertain. With 0 bases removed from V and 0 bases from J, the gap between germline ends came to 10 bases. This CDR3 has 16 amino acids. Germline V gene data show CDR1 as SGHKS and CDR2 as YYEKEE (reference sequence). The CDR3 DNA reads TGTGCCAGCAGCTTGGCCCCCCGGGGCTCTGGAAACACCATATATTTT. Protein: CASSLAPRGSGNTIYF.

V is TRBV10-3 and J is TRBJ1-1; 8 positions agree with TRBD1. Trimming took 7 bases from V and 7 from J; bases not matched to a gene: 2. The CDR3 has 11 residues. Germline V lookup: CDR1 ENHRY, CDR2 SYGVKD. CDR3 DNA sequence: TGTGCCATCAAAGGACAGGGTGAAGCTTTCTTT. This translates into CAIKGQGEAFF.

In this sample, this clone turned up a few times. V is TRBV3-1 (or the pseudogene TRBV3-2) and J is TRBJ2-2; weak D call: TRBD2 (5 bases). V lost 3 bases, J lost 7 bases, and 12 bases lay in between. Germline CDR1 and CDR2: LGHDT and YNNKEL (reference sequence). There are 14 residues in the CDR3. Here the CDR3 reads CASSHSSRGGELFF. The CDR3 nucleotides read TGTGCCAGCAGCCATAGTTCCCGGGGCGGGGAGCTGTTTTTT.

This clone was picked up one time. The V call is TRBV4-3, the J call TRBJ2-1, with 8 bases lining up with TRBD2. The V and J ends lost 0 bases and 5 bases, in that order; junction bases with no gene match: 6. The germline CDR1 and CDR2 sequences are LGHNA and YSLEER. The CDR3 length is 16 residues. Written as DNA, the CDR3 is TGCGCCAGCAGCCAAGATATTAGCGGGACCAACAATGAGCAGTTCTTC. As protein: CASSQDISGTNNEQFF.

The rearrangement links TRBV30 to TRBJ1-1, with 9 positions matching TRBD1. The CDR3 length is 13 residues. The junction had 1 base not matched to a gene; V was cut back by 5 bases and J by 0 bases. The germline CDR1 and CDR2 sequences are GTSNPN and SVGIG (reference sequence). CDR3: CAWDRGLNTEAFF. DNA for the CDR3: TGTGCCTGGGACAGGGGGTTGAACACTGAAGCTTTCTTT. The full variable domain, rest sourced from reference TRBV30 and TRBJ1-1, is SQTIHQWPATLVQPVGSPLSLECTVEGTSNPNLYWYRQAAGRGLQLLFYSVGIGQISSEVPQNLSASRPQDRQFILSSKKLLLSDSGFYLCAWDRGLNTEAFFGQGTRLTVV.

This clone was recorded a few times. The rearrangement uses TRBV30 and TRBJ1-2, with D perhaps matching TRBD1 (5 bases). Germline lookup yields CDR1 GTSNPN and CDR2 SVGIG (reference sequence). V lost 0 bases and J 4 bases, leaving 18 bases between the germline ends. The CDR3 loop spans 16 amino acids. The CDR3 DNA follows: TGTGCCTGGAGTGTTGAGGGACGGGGGTACGGCTATGGCTACACCTTC. Translation: CAWSVEGRGYGYGYTF. The whole variable domain, filled in from reference TRBV30 and TRBJ1-2, reads SQTIHQWPATLVQPVGSPLSLECTVEGTSNPNLYWYRQAAGRGLQLLFYSVGIGQISSEVPQNLSASRPQDRQFILSSKKLLLSDSGFYLCAWSVEGRGYGYGYTFGSGTRLTVV.

The rearrangement uses TRBV7-8 and TRBJ1-4, with 7 bases aligning to TRBD1. There are 13 residues in the CDR3. V lost 5 bases, J lost 6 bases, and 3 bases stayed unmatched. Germline assignment: CDR1 SGHVS and CDR2 FQNEAQ. In DNA, the CDR3 is TGTGCCAGCAGCAGGGGGCGGGATGAAAAACTGTTTTTT. The encoded protein is CASSRGRDEKLFF.

This clone was recorded a few times. Other DNA variants within this sample encode the same CDR3. V is TRBV5-1 and J is TRBJ2-2; D remains unclear. V was shortened by 3 bases and J by 3 bases, with 3 bases between the two germline ends. Per germline, CDR1 SGHRS and CDR2 YFSETQ. There are 12 residues in the CDR3. The CDR3 region has the DNA TGCGCCAGCAGCTCGTACACCGGGGAGCTGTTTTTT. Protein sequence: CASSSYTGELFF.

This clone has just one count. The V gene is TRBV19, the J gene TRBJ2-1; D may be TRBD2 (6 bases). CDR3 length equals 15 residues. The V gene's germline CDR1 is LNHDA and CDR2 SQIVND (reference sequence). Trimming removed 7 bases at V and 0 bases at J, with 13 bases between. The CDR3 loop reads CASTVRGSSYNEQFF. CDR3 nucleotide sequence: TGTGCCAGTACAGTTCGGGGGAGCTCCTACAATGAGCAGTTCTTC.